The clone carrying this T cell receptor (beta chain) came up a few times. Its specificity is unknown. Single cDNA molecules in the library carried unique molecular identifiers attached during preparation. Study processing details: Sample-level TCR yields exhibited a median of around 100,000, with a range of roughly 20,000 to 750,000. TCRdb redid the calling of the reads with MiXCR, one entry per CDR3 protein. The V and J calls were determined by TCRdb, not by the authors. The table includes about 120,000 distinct CDR3 sequences, about 7.7% detected once. The data belong to a study of human T cells and chemical hapten exposure. Across the whole study: It was small differences in pooled library volume that mainly caused per-sample TCR yields to vary. Study-wide results and caveats: No alteration of TCRs above 1 in 1000 frequency was seen with DPC sensitization.

Before extraction, the whole blood was not fractionated, and total RNA was taken from it. V was clipped by 6 bases and J by 5 bases; unmatched bases: 6. This CDR3 has 14 amino acids. CDR1 is MNHEY and CDR2 is SMNVEV in the germline V gene (reference sequence). Source material: whole blood. The TCR comes from a human donor in good health. Some clones in this sample may be carry-over from other donors' samples. The chain combines TRBV27 with TRBJ2-1; the match to TRBD2 covers 8 bases. DNA of the CDR3: TGTGCCAGCAGGACTAGCGCCGGGGACAATGAGCAGTTCTTC. Amino acids: CASRTSAGDNEQFF.